This T cell receptor beta chain stems from a study of T cell clonotyping in hematopoietic cell transplantation. Using immunoSEQ multiplex PCR, the repertoire was profiled, and TCRdb retains in-frame clones only, with some absent. The table lists more than 55,000 clones, 85% to 95% of them singletons. Regarding this clone: Its specificity is unknown.

Overall study results and limits: At the given depth, recipient repertoires were over 95% de novo clonotypes. Cells were unsorted, so CD4 and CD8 contributions were not separated. Pathologically expanded recipient clonotypes increased progressively from day 30 to day 180 as diversity fell. Higher Inverse Simpson Index values in graft donor and pretransplant recipient predicted broader posttransplant TCR diversity.

The CDR3 spans 18 residues. Germline assignment: CDR1 GTSNPN and CDR2 SVGIG (reference sequence). V was pared by 0 bases and J by 4 bases, with 11 bases of the junction left unmatched. Material for sequencing was peripheral blood mononuclear cells. The TCR sequence derives from a man in his fifties in good health. Some clones in this sample may be carry-over from other donors' samples. V is TRBV30 and J is TRBJ2-2, with 10 bases that match TRBD2. CDR3 residues: CAWSVPILAGDFTGELFF. The DNA of the CDR3 is TGTGCCTGGAGTGTCCCAATTCTAGCGGGAGATTTCACCGGGGAGCTGTTTTTT.